This TCR beta chain derives from a study of T cells in Graves' hyperthyroidism and ophthalmopathy. Patients with uncontrolled infections, other autoimmune diseases, pregnancy or lactation were excluded. Thyroid ultrasound and orbital computed tomography, with clinical symptoms and serum thyroxine and TRAb, informed diagnoses. The V gene end was trimmed by 0 bases and the J gene end by 6 bases; junction bases not matched to a gene: 8. The CDR3 contains 16 residues. Germline V lookup: CDR1 SGHAT, CDR2 FQNNGV. Authors of the study amplified TCR beta CDR3 regions from RNA transcripts. A set of HTBI primers served as the primers for a first-round RT-PCR of the TCR CDR3. TCRdb fed the multiplex PCR reads into MiXCR, producing one record per CDR3 protein. The table lists 250,000 to 300,000 distinct CDR3 sequences, roughly 15% of them singletons.

The sequence was collected from a woman aged 40 to 50 with Graves' hyperthyroidism that later progressed to Graves' ophthalmopathy. The chain joins TRBV11-2 to TRBJ2-3; the match to TRBD2 covers 8 bases. Sample: blood. The CDR3 sequence is CASSLDEGTRWDTQYF. In DNA, the CDR3 is TGTGCCAGCAGCTTAGATGAGGGGACTAGATGGGATACGCAGTATTTT.